This TCR beta chain is from a study of cytomegalovirus exposure and HLA in healthy donors. Overall study findings and caveats: TCR beta sequences numbering more than 15,000 were associated with HLA alleles at 0.05 false discovery rate in a later analysis.

Only one count was recorded for this clone. Its antigen is currently unknown. Germline V gives CDR1 MNHNS, CDR2 SASEGT. The CDR3 covers 17 residues. V gave up 0 bases and J gave up 0 bases; unmatched junction bases: 4. The PCR had 60 Vbeta and 13 Jbeta primers. Original processing methods: Unique TCR beta chains numbered approximately 80 million in a later analysis, with roughly 10 million shared. Here immunoSEQ multiplex PCR was the method, and the copy in TCRdb shows in-frame clones only, minus some. The DNA gave D and trimming, while V, J and clone size come from that table. The profile shows 110,000 to 150,000 clones, 70% of them singletons.

The receptor was isolated from a woman aged 60-75 years in good health and CMV-seropositive. The chain is built from TRBV6-1 and TRBJ2-1; 8 positions agree with TRBD2. Specimen: PBMCs. Written as DNA, the CDR3 is TGTGCCAGCAGTGAAGCATGGGGGACTAGCTCCTACAATGAGCAGTTCTTC. Its protein product is CASSEAWGTSSYNEQFF.